Listed below are T cell receptor beta chains from one sample, sequenced in a study of blood T cell repertoires in COVID-19. Method: immunoSEQ multiplex PCR; TCRdb's copy keeps in-frame clones and lacks some. This sample has roughly 100,000 clones, with less than 80% found just once. The specimen was peripheral blood. All receptors come from a man older than 75 with COVID-19, enrolled during active disease. CDR3s include the opening cysteine and the closing phenylalanine or tryptophan. Each record gives: clone size, D gene, V gene, J gene, CDR3 protein, CDR3 DNA. The D gene is left open where the match is weak. Part of the rows lack a size; the others show once, few, many or a class for expanded clones.

clone size: NA; D gene: NA; V gene: TRBV2; J gene: TRBJ1-2; CDR3 protein: CASRYQGGNYGYTF; CDR3 DNA: TGTGCCAGCAGATACCAGGGAGGAAACTATGGCTACACCTTC
clone size: NA; D gene: TRBD1; V gene: TRBV11-2; J gene: TRBJ2-5; CDR3 protein: CAAGGPQETQYF; CDR3 DNA: TGTGCCGCAGGGGGACCCCAAGAGACCCAGTACTTC
clone size: many; D gene: TRBD1; V gene: TRBV29-1; J gene: TRBJ2-1; CDR3 protein: CSVEGQGVYNEQFF; CDR3 DNA: TGCAGCGTTGAAGGACAGGGGGTCTACAATGAGCAGTTCTTC
clone size: NA; D gene: NA; V gene: TRBV4-3; J gene: TRBJ1-1; CDR3 protein: CASSQEEGNTEAFF; CDR3 DNA: TGCGCCAGCAGCCAAGAAGAGGGGAACACTGAAGCTTTCTTT
clone size: NA; D gene: TRBD2; V gene: TRBV27; J gene: TRBJ2-5; CDR3 protein: CASSFGTSGSRETQYF; CDR3 DNA: TGTGCCAGCAGTTTCGGGACTAGCGGGAGCAGGGAGACCCAGTACTTC
clone size: NA; D gene: TRBD2; V gene: TRBV27; J gene: TRBJ2-5; CDR3 protein: CASSTGTSRAGTQYF; CDR3 DNA: TGTGCCAGCAGCACCGGGACTAGCAGGGCGGGGACCCAGTACTTC
clone size: once; D gene: NA; V gene: TRBV9; J gene: TRBJ1-1; CDR3 protein: CASSRTGNTEAFF; CDR3 DNA: TGTGCCAGCTCTCGCACGGGGAACACTGAAGCTTTCTTT
clone size: few; D gene: NA; V gene: TRBV19; J gene: TRBJ2-4; CDR3 protein: CASRRDIAKNIQYF; CDR3 DNA: TGTGCCAGTAGGAGGGATATAGCCAAAAACATTCAGTACTTC
clone size: once; D gene: NA; V gene: TRBV7-8; J gene: TRBJ1-2; CDR3 protein: CASSTDGQTNYGYTF; CDR3 DNA: TGTGCCAGCAGCACTGACGGACAGACTAACTATGGCTACACCTTC
clone size: NA; D gene: TRBD1; V gene: TRBV7-2; J gene: TRBJ2-3; CDR3 protein: CASSERQGDTQYF; CDR3 DNA: TGTGCCAGCAGCGAACGACAGGGGGATACGCAGTATTTT
clone size: once; D gene: NA; V gene: TRBV28; J gene: TRBJ1-5; CDR3 protein: CASSLYSNSNQPQHF; CDR3 DNA: TGTGCCAGCAGTTTATACAGTAATAGCAATCAGCCCCAGCATTTT
clone size: NA; D gene: TRBD1; V gene: TRBV5-4; J gene: TRBJ1-2; CDR3 protein: CAIGQGDYGYTF; CDR3 DNA: TGTGCCATAGGACAGGGGGACTATGGCTACACCTTC
clone size: NA; D gene: TRBD2; V gene: TRBV27; J gene: TRBJ2-1; CDR3 protein: CASSLSTGGPYNEQFF; CDR3 DNA: TGTGCCAGCAGTTTATCGACGGGAGGGCCCTACAATGAGCAGTTCTTC
clone size: NA; D gene: NA; V gene: TRBV3-1/TRBV3-2; J gene: TRBJ2-3; CDR3 protein: CASSQEGWVRGTDTQYF; CDR3 DNA: TGTGCCAGCAGCCAAGAAGGGTGGGTCAGAGGGACAGATACGCAGTATTTT
clone size: NA; D gene: TRBD1; V gene: TRBV11-2; J gene: TRBJ2-7; CDR3 protein: CASRPGQAGSYEQYF; CDR3 DNA: TGTGCCAGCAGACCGGGACAGGCGGGCTCCTACGAGCAGTACTTC
clone size: few; D gene: TRBD1; V gene: TRBV19; J gene: TRBJ1-5; CDR3 protein: CASSHPDRVNQPQHF; CDR3 DNA: TGTGCCAGTAGCCACCCGGACAGGGTGAATCAGCCCCAGCATTTT
clone size: NA; D gene: NA; V gene: TRBV20-1; J gene: TRBJ1-4; CDR3 protein: CSAIYNEKLFF; CDR3 DNA: TGCAGTGCTATTTATAATGAAAAACTGTTTTTT
clone size: NA; D gene: NA; V gene: TRBV19; J gene: TRBJ1-5; CDR3 protein: CASSIDHGFRGNQHF; CDR3 DNA: TGTGCCAGTAGTATAGATCACGGCTTTCGGGGGAACCAGCATTTT
clone size: NA; D gene: NA; V gene: TRBV5-1; J gene: TRBJ2-7; CDR3 protein: CASAWGKQGRDEQYF; CDR3 DNA: TGCGCCAGCGCCTGGGGTAAACAGGGCCGCGACGAGCAGTACTTC
clone size: NA; D gene: NA; V gene: TRBV18; J gene: TRBJ1-4; CDR3 protein: CASSAGFNEKLFF; CDR3 DNA: TGTGCCAGCTCCGCGGGGTTTAATGAAAAACTGTTTTTT
clone size: NA; D gene: NA; V gene: TRBV25-1; J gene: TRBJ2-7; CDR3 protein: CASSGGGASSYEQYF; CDR3 DNA: TGTGCCAGCAGTGGTGGGGGGGCCAGCTCCTACGAGCAGTACTTC
clone size: NA; D gene: TRBD2; V gene: TRBV11-3; J gene: TRBJ2-3; CDR3 protein: CASSLGLAGGPGADTQYF; CDR3 DNA: TGTGCCAGCAGCTTGGGACTAGCGGGAGGGCCCGGGGCAGATACGCAGTATTTT
clone size: once; D gene: NA; V gene: TRBV7-9; J gene: TRBJ2-6; CDR3 protein: CASSLDHSGANVLTF; CDR3 DNA: TGTGCCAGCAGCTTAGATCACTCTGGGGCCAACGTCCTGACTTTC
clone size: NA; D gene: NA; V gene: TRBV27; J gene: TRBJ1-6; CDR3 protein: CASSTGTHSYNSPLHF; CDR3 DNA: TGTGCCAGCAGCACAGGCACGCACTCCTATAATTCACCCCTCCACTTT
clone size: NA; D gene: NA; V gene: TRBV2; J gene: TRBJ2-7; CDR3 protein: CASSPSGVAGGEQYF; CDR3 DNA: TGTGCCAGCAGTCCCTCGGGAGTAGCAGGAGGGGAGCAGTACTTC
clone size: NA; D gene: NA; V gene: TRBV7-9; J gene: TRBJ2-1; CDR3 protein: CASSLAAGSYNEQFF; CDR3 DNA: TGTGCCAGCAGCTTAGCTGCGGGCTCCTACAATGAGCAGTTCTTC